This T cell receptor beta chain is drawn from a study of human T cells and chemical hapten exposure. About the study: Small pooled library volume differences chiefly drove per-sample TCR yield variation. General study points: DPC sensitization produced no change in TCRs with frequency above 1 in 1000.

Individual cDNA molecules each carried unique molecular identifiers attached by the library. TCRdb re-analysed the RACE reads in MiXCR, keeping a single row per CDR3 protein. The sample lists about 82,000 distinct CDR3 sequences, over 7% occurring once. This clonotype was found many times. What it binds is not known. Time point described: healthy volunteer bleed at 6 weeks. Extraction yielded total RNA from whole blood (unfractionated). In germline, CDR1 is SEHNR, CDR2 FQNEAQ (reference sequence). The CDR3 length is 13 residues. The V end was cut by 3 bases, the J end by 7 bases, with 12 bases between. This clonotype was obtained from a male donor in good health. Some clones in this sample may be carry-over from other donors' samples. V and J are TRBV7-9 and TRBJ1-1, with D hard to call. Sequenced input: whole blood. The CDR3 is CASSLDLIGEAFF. DNA for the CDR3: TGTGCCAGCAGCTTGGACTTGATCGGTGAAGCTTTCTTT.